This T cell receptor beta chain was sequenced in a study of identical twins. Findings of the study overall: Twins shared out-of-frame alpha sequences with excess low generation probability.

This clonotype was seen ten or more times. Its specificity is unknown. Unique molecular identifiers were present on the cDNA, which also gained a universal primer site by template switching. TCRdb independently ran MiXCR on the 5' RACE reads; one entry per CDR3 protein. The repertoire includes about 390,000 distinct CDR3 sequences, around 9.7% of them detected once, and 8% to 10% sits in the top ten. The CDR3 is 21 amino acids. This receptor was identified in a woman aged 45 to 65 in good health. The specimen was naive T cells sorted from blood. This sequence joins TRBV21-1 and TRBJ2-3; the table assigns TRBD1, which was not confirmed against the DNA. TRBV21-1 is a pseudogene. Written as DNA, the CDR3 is TGTGCCAGCAGCTCCAAAAGAGGGACAGGGTCCCAGCGGGCCTCCACAGATACGCAGTATTTT. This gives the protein CASSSKRGTGSQRASTDTQYF.